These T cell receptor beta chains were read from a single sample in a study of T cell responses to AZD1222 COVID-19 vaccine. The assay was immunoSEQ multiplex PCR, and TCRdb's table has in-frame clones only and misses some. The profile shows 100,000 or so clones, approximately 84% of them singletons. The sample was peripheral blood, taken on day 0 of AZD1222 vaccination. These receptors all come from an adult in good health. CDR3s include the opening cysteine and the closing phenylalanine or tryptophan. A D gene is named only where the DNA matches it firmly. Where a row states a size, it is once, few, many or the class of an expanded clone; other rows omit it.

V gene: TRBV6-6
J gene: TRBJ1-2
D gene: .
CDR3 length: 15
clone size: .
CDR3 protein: CASSYSPGKKDGYTF
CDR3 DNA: TGTGCCAGCAGTTACTCGCCAGGGAAGAAAGATGGCTACACCTTC

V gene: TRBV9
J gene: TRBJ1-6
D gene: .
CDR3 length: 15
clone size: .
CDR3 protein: CASSSTVLPNSPLHF
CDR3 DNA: TGTGCCAGCAGCTCAACAGTGCTCCCCAATTCACCCCTCCACTTT

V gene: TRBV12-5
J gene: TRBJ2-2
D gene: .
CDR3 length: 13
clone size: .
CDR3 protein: CASGRDSTGELFF
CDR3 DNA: TGTGCTAGTGGCCGAGACAGCACCGGGGAGCTGTTTTTT

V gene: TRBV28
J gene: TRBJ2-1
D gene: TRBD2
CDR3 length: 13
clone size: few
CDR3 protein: CASSPGTNNEQFF
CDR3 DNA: TGTGCCAGCAGTCCCGGGACTAACAATGAGCAGTTCTTC

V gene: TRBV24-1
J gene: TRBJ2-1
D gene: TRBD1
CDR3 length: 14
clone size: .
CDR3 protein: CATRGTGSRPEQFF
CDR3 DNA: TGTGCCACCCGCGGGACAGGGTCTAGGCCTGAGCAGTTCTTC

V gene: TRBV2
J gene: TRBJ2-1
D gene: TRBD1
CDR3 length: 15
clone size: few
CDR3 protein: CASRPQGALNNEQFF
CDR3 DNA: TGTGCCAGCAGACCTCAGGGGGCGCTTAACAATGAGCAGTTCTTC

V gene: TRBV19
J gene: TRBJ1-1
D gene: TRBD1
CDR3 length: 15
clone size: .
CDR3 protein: CASMDRAFVNTEAFF
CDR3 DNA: TGTGCCAGCATGGACAGGGCGTTCGTGAACACTGAAGCTTTCTTT

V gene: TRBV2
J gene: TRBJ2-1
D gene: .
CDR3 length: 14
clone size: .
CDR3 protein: CASSDISSYNEQFF
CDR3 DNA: TGTGCCAGCAGTGATATCTCCAGCTACAATGAGCAGTTCTTC

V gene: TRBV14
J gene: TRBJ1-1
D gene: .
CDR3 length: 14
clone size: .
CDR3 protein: CASSLTLGVSEAFF
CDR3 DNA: TGTGCCAGCAGCTTAACACTTGGAGTGTCTGAAGCTTTCTTT

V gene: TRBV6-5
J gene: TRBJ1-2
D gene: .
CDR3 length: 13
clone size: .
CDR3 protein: CASSYLGLDGYTF
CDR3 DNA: TGTGCCAGCAGTTACCTGGGGTTGGATGGCTACACCTTC

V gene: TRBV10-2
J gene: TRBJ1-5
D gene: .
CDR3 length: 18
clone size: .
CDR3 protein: CASSDPVPFTGNNQPQHF
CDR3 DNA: TGCGCCAGCAGTGACCCGGTACCTTTCACAGGGAACAATCAGCCCCAGCATTTT

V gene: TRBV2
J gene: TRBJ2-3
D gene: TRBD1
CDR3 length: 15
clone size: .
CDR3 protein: CASNSGTGKTDTQYF
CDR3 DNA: TGTGCCAGCAACTCCGGGACAGGGAAGACAGATACGCAGTATTTT

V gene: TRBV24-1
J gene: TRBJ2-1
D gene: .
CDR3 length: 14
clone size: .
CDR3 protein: CATSAPGSYNEQFF
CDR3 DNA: TGTGCCACCAGTGCCCCCGGGAGTTACAATGAGCAGTTCTTC

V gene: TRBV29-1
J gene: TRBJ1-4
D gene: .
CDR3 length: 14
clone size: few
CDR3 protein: CSVRGPATNEKLFF
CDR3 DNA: TGCAGCGTAAGGGGCCCCGCAACTAATGAAAAACTGTTTTTT

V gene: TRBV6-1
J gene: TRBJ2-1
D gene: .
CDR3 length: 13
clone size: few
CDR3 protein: CASSEREYNEQFF
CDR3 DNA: TGTGCCAGCAGTGAACGAGAGTACAATGAGCAGTTCTTC

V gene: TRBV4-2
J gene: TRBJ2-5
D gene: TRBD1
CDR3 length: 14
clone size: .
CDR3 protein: CASSHSRGRETQYF
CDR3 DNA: TGTGCCAGCAGCCATTCCAGGGGGCGGGAGACCCAGTACTTC

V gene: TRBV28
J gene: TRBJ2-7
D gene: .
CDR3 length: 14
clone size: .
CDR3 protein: CASSLLLGEYEQYF
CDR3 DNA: TGTGCCAGCAGTCTTCTTCTGGGGGAGTACGAGCAGTACTTC

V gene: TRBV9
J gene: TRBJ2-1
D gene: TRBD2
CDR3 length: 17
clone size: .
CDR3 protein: CASSVRHLADSYNEQFF
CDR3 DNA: TGTGCCAGCAGCGTCAGACACCTAGCGGACTCCTACAATGAGCAGTTCTTC

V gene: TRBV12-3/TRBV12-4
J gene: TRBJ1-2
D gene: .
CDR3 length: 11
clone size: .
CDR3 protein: CASSSGFGYTF
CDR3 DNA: TGTGCCAGCAGCTCAGGGTTTGGCTACACCTTC

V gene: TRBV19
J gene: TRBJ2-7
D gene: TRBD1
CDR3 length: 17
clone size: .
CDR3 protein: CASTTGQGRYGVYEQYF
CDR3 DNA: TGTGCCAGCACAACAGGACAGGGGCGCTACGGGGTATACGAGCAGTACTTC

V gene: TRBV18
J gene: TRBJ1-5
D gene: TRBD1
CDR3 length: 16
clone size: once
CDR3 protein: CASSPGRGPSNQPQHF
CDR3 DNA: TGTGCCAGCTCACCGGGCAGGGGGCCGAGCAATCAGCCCCAGCATTTT

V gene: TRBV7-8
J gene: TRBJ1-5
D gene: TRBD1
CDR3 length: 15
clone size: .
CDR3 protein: CASSLGPTGGRSQHF
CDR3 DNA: TGTGCCAGCAGCTTAGGACCGACAGGGGGCAGGTCCCAGCATTTT

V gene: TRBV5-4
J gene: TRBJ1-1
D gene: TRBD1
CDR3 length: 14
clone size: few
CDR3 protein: CASSTDRGNTEAFF
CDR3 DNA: TGTGCCAGCAGCACAGACAGGGGAAACACTGAAGCTTTCTTT

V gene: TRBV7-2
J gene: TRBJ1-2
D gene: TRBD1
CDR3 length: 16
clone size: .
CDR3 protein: CASSGRGGRGSYGYTF
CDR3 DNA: TGTGCCAGCAGCGGCAGAGGGGGCAGGGGGTCCTATGGCTACACCTTC

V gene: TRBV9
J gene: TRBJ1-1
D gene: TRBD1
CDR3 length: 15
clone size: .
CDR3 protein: CASSVVGQINTEAFF
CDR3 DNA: TGTGCCAGCAGCGTAGTGGGACAGATAAACACTGAAGCTTTCTTT

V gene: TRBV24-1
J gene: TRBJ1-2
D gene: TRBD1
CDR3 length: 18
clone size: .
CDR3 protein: CATSDDRDSLNRNYGYTF
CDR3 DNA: TGTGCCACCAGTGATGATAGGGACAGCTTAAATAGAAACTATGGCTACACCTTC

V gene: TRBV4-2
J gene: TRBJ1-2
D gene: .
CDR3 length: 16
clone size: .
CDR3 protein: CASSQDFGSTVYGYTF
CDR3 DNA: TGTGCCAGCAGCCAAGATTTCGGATCTACTGTCTATGGCTACACCTTC

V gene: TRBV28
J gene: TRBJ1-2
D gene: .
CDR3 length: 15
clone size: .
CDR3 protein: CASSPLSPLAVGYTF
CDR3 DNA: TGTGCCAGCAGTCCCCTATCTCCCTTAGCTGTTGGCTACACCTTC

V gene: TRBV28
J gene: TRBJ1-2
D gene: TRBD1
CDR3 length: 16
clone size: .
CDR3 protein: CASSAQRTGGTYGYTF
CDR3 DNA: TGTGCCAGCAGTGCCCAGAGGACAGGTGGGACTTATGGCTACACCTTC

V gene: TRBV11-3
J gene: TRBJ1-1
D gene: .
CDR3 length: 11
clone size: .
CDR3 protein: CASSPLTEAFF
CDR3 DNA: TGTGCCAGCAGCCCCCTCACTGAAGCTTTCTTT

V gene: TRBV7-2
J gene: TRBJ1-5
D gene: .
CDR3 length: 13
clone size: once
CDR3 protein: CASSFRSNQPQHF
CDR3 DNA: TGTGCCAGCAGCTTCAGAAGCAATCAGCCCCAGCATTTT

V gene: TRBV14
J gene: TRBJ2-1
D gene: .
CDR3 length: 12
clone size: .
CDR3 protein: CASSQGGNEQFF
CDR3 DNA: TGTGCCAGCAGCCAAGGGGGCAATGAGCAGTTCTTC

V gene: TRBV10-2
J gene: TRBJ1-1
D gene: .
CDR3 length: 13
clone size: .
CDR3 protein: CASSDYGNTEAFF
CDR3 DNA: TGCGCCAGCAGTGACTACGGGAACACTGAAGCTTTCTTT

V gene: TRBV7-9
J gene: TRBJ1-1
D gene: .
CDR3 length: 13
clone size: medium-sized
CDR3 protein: CASSPRVSLEAFF
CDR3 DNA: TGTGCCAGCAGCCCACGGGTCAGCCTTGAAGCTTTCTTT

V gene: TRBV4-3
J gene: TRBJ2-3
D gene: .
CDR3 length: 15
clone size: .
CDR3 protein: CASSQEWTTTDTQYF
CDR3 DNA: TGCGCCAGCAGCCAAGAGTGGACCACTACAGATACGCAGTATTTT

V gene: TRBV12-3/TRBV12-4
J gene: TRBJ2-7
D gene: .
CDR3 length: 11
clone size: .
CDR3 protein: CASSIGGWQYF
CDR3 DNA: TGTGCCAGCAGTATAGGGGGTTGGCAGTACTTC

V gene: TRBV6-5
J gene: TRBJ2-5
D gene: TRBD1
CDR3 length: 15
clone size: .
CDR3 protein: CASSYSNRGQETQYF
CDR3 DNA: TGTGCCAGCAGTTACTCGAACAGGGGGCAAGAGACCCAGTACTTC

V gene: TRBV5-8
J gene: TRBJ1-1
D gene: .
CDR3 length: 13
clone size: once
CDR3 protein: CASSSTGHTEAFF
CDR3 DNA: TGTGCCAGCAGCTCGACAGGCCACACTGAAGCTTTCTTT

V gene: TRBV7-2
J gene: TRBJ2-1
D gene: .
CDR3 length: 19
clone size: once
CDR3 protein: CASSRTFRASWSSYNEQFF
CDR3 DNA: TGTGCCAGCAGCCGGACCTTTAGGGCTAGCTGGAGCTCCTACAATGAGCAGTTCTTC

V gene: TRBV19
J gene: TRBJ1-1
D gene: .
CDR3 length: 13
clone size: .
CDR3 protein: CASSFGGNTEAFF
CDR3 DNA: TGTGCCAGTAGTTTCGGTGGGAACACTGAAGCTTTCTTT

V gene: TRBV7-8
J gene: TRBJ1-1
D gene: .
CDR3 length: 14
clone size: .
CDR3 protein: CASSQGTANAEAFF
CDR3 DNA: TGTGCCAGCAGCCAAGGGACGGCCAATGCTGAAGCTTTCTTT

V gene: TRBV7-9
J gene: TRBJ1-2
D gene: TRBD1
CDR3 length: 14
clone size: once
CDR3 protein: CASSLLGQGRGYTF
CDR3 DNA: TGTGCCAGCAGCTTATTGGGACAGGGGAGAGGCTACACCTTC

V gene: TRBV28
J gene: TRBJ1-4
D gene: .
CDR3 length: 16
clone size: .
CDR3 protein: CASSPAGGGINEKLFF
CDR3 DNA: TGTGCCAGCAGCCCCGCCGGGGGTGGTATTAATGAAAAACTGTTTTTT

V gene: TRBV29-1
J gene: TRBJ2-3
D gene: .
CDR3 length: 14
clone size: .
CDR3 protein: CSVSNRESFDTQYF
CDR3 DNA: TGCAGCGTTTCCAACAGGGAAAGTTTCGATACGCAGTATTTT

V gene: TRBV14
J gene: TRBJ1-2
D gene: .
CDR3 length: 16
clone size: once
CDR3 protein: CASSQLGGETNYGYTF
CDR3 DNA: TGTGCCAGCAGCCAACTTGGCGGGGAAACCAACTATGGCTACACCTTC

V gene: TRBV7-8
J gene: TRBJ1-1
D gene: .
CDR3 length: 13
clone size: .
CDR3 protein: CASSLIRNTEAFF
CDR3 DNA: TGTGCCAGCAGCTTAATTAGGAACACTGAAGCTTTCTTT

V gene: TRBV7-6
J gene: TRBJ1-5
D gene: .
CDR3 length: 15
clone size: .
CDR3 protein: CASSLAGVGNQPQHF
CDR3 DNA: TGTGCCAGCAGCTTAGCGGGGGTCGGCAATCAGCCCCAGCATTTT

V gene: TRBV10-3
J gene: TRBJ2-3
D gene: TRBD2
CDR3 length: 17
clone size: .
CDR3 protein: CAIRFGTSGPSTDTQYF
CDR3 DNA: TGTGCCATCAGGTTCGGGACTAGCGGGCCATCCACAGATACGCAGTATTTT

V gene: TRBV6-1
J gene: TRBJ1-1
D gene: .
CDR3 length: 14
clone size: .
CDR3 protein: CASSEAAWGTEAFF
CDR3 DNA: TGTGCCAGCAGTGAAGCGGCGTGGGGCACTGAAGCTTTCTTT

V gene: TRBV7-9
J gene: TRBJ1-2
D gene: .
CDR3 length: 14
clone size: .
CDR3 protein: CASSYRDANYGYTF
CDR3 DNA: TGTGCCAGCAGCTACCGGGACGCAAACTATGGCTACACCTTC

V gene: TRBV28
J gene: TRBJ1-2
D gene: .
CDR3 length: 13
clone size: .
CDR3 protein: CASSLGTKDGYTF
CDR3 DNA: TGTGCCAGCAGTTTGGGAACCAAGGATGGCTACACCTTC

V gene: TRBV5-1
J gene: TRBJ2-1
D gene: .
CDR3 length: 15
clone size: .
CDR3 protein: CASSLGYTGSHEQFF
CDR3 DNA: TGCGCCAGCAGCTTGGGTTACACAGGGTCGCATGAGCAGTTCTTC